These T cell receptor beta chains were read from a single sample in a study of CD8 T cells in Susac syndrome. Via MiXCR, TCRdb re-called the immunoSEQ multiplex PCR reads, giving one row per CDR3 protein. The data contain 120,000 or so distinct CDR3 sequences, 90% to 95% of them singletons. The sample taken for sequencing was CD4+ T cells from PBMCs. The origin of the receptors is a human donor with multiple sclerosis. CDR3s include the opening cysteine and the closing phenylalanine or tryptophan. Each record gives: CDR3 protein, CDR3 length, D gene, clone size, V gene, J gene. D genes are given only for firm matches. Not every row has a clone size; where given, it reads once, few, many or a size class.

CASVPQRVNTYTGELFF	17	-	-	TRBV12-3/TRBV12-4	TRBJ2-2
CASSRVKGALYEQYF	15	-	-	TRBV5-1	TRBJ2-7
CASSLNSGVSTDTQYF	16	-	-	TRBV7-9	TRBJ2-3
CASSLVGTDAYEQYF	15	TRBD1	once	TRBV5-1	TRBJ2-7
CASSFGPNEKLFF	13	-	few	TRBV7-8	TRBJ1-4
CSAEGQMNTEAFF	13	TRBD1	-	TRBV20-1	TRBJ1-1
CAWSVGPGGSYEQYF	15	TRBD1	-	TRBV30	TRBJ2-7
CASSYRGRGPPRSPLHF	17	-	-	TRBV6-5	TRBJ1-6
CASSPQPTDTQYF	13	-	-	TRBV11-2	TRBJ2-3
CASSLWDKETQYF	13	-	-	TRBV5-1	TRBJ2-5
CASSLGGTGGAVYGYTF	17	TRBD1	-	TRBV7-2	TRBJ1-2
CASSPAGGFGSPLHF	15	-	-	TRBV18	TRBJ1-6
CASSPSGPRTAGELFF	16	-	-	TRBV7-9	TRBJ2-2
CASSQVFSPGLSYEQYF	17	TRBD2	-	TRBV14	TRBJ2-7
CASSPRTAYGYTF	13	-	-	TRBV27	TRBJ1-2
CASSPDGPFPTGELFF	16	-	-	TRBV18	TRBJ2-2
CASRPRATLNQPQHF	15	-	once	TRBV12-3/TRBV12-4	TRBJ1-5
CASSVAGNTEAFF	13	-	-	TRBV9	TRBJ1-1
CAISEHETTYEQYF	14	-	-	TRBV10-3	TRBJ2-7
CASSEGLAADTQYF	14	TRBD2	-	TRBV18	TRBJ2-3
CASSLRAEQFF	11	-	-	TRBV2	TRBJ2-1
CASSRDSNYEQYF	13	TRBD1	-	TRBV19	TRBJ2-7
CASSYSPLAGGYEQYF	16	TRBD2	-	TRBV6-5	TRBJ2-7
CASSLNQGLANHEQYF	16	TRBD2	-	TRBV7-6	TRBJ2-7
CASSLRQQGSTGELFF	16	-	-	TRBV5-1	TRBJ2-2
CASSHPYVETQYF	13	-	few	TRBV4-3	TRBJ2-5
CASGHTGAPWGYF	13	-	-	TRBV6-1	TRBJ2-7
CAWTPRGAINQPQHF	15	-	-	TRBV30	TRBJ1-5
CASSYSRGVEAFF	13	-	-	TRBV6-6	TRBJ1-1
CASSAPTRGVHEQYF	15	-	-	TRBV11-1	TRBJ2-7
CASSPQANQPQHF	13	-	-	TRBV12-3/TRBV12-4	TRBJ1-5
CSASPGLAGVRSYEQYF	17	TRBD2	-	TRBV20-1	TRBJ2-7
CASSPIRGHGTDTEAFF	17	-	-	TRBV5-4	TRBJ1-1
CASSQGRASGSTDTQYF	17	TRBD2	-	TRBV3-1	TRBJ2-3
CACGGFNNEQFF	12	-	-	TRBV10-3	TRBJ2-1
CASSEWADTYEQYF	14	-	-	TRBV25-1	TRBJ2-7
CASSPGPFQETQYF	14	-	-	TRBV5-1	TRBJ2-5
CASSPGTGHQPQHF	14	TRBD1	-	TRBV7-9	TRBJ1-5
CASSDGSGLYDYTF	14	-	-	TRBV6-4	TRBJ1-2
CASSYSSYGTDTQYF	15	-	-	TRBV6-2/TRBV6-3	TRBJ2-3
CATRTANTEAFF	12	-	-	TRBV27	TRBJ1-1
CASSPPSGQGAYEQYF	16	TRBD1	-	TRBV7-8	TRBJ2-7
CASSPKGARGNTIYF	15	-	-	TRBV5-6	TRBJ1-3
CASSSQGNQPQHF	13	-	-	TRBV6-6	TRBJ1-5
CASSPRTVSYGYTF	14	-	once	TRBV9	TRBJ1-2
CSAWGSSGANVLTF	14	-	-	TRBV20-1	TRBJ2-6